This TCR beta chain was sequenced during a study of early T cells in non-severe SARS-CoV-2 infection. TCRdb used MiXCR to reprocess the 5' RACE reads, holding one entry per CDR3 protein. The sample includes about 40,000 distinct CDR3 sequences, 4.7% of them seen just once. Unmatched junction bases numbered 3, after V lost 5 bases and J lost 0 bases. Germline V CDR1 and CDR2: SGHVS, FNYEAQ. The CDR3 is 15 residues long. This clonotype came up many times. This chain uses TRBV7-6 with TRBJ2-3, with 9 bases matching TRBD1. Sequenced sample: whole blood. The clonotype comes from an adult who was a healthcare worker with PCR-confirmed SARS-CoV-2 infection or an uninfected control (not recorded which). The CDR3 coding sequence is TGTGCCAGCAGCCCCGGGACAGGGAGCACAGATACGCAGTATTTT. It translates to CASSPGTGSTDTQYF.